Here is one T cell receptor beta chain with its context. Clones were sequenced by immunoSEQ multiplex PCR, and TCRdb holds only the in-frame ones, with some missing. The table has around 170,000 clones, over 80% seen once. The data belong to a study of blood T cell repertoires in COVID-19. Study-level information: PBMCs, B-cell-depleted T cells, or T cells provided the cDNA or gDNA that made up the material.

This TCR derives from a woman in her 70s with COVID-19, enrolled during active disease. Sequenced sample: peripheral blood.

CDR3 residues: CASSPYSGGKSYNEQFF. CDR3 bases: TGTGCCAGCAGCCCCTATAGCGGGGGAAAGTCCTACAATGAGCAGTTCTTC. The gene calls are TRBV11-3 and TRBJ2-1; TRBD2 matches 9 bases. Losses at the gene ends were 5 bases for V and 1 base for J; bases not matched to a gene: 9. The CDR3 runs 17 residues. The germline gives CDR1 SGHNT, CDR2 YENEEA.